The 29 T cell receptor beta chains given below trace back to one sample, sequenced in a study of blood T cell repertoires in COVID-19. Profiled with immunoSEQ multiplex PCR; TCRdb holds only in-frame clones, not every one. The top ten clones hold 5.5% to 7% of a sample with 98,000 or so clones, more than 85% of them seen once. Sequencing was done on a sample of peripheral blood. The source of these receptors is a human donor in a cohort sampled during active COVID-19.

The chain has TRBV27 and TRBJ1-1; D is undetermined. CDR1 and CDR2 (germline): MNHEY, SMNVEV (reference sequence). This CDR3 contains 13 residues. V lost 7 bases, J lost 5 bases, and 14 bases lay in between. CDR3 region: CASKIGGVTEAFF. CDR3 nucleotide sequence: TGTGCCAGCAAAATTGGCGGGGTGACTGAAGCTTTCTTT.

The genes are TRBV7-2 and TRBJ1-1, with 12 bases lining up with TRBD1. The V segment lost 5 bases and the J segment 0 bases; nucleotides outside the gene matches: 7. Germline V gene lookup returns CDR1 SGHTA and CDR2 FQGNSA. The CDR3 runs 17 residues. The CDR3 coding sequence is TGTGCCAGCAGCCTGGGGACAGGGGGCGAGGTGAACACTGAAGCTTTCTTT. Protein: CASSLGTGGEVNTEAFF.

V and J are TRBV7-6 and TRBJ2-3, with 12 positions matching TRBD2. The CDR3 is 19 residues long. The J segment lost 6 bases and the V segment lost 0 bases, leaving 13 bases of the junction unmatched. Germline CDR1 and CDR2: SGHVS and FNYEAQ. The DNA of the CDR3 is TGTGCCAGCAGCTTAGCGGGACCGACTAGCGGGAGCTATCGGGATACGCAGTATTTT. This gives the protein CASSLAGPTSGSYRDTQYF. The variable domain in full, completed from reference TRBV7-6 and TRBJ2-3, reads GAGVSQSPRYKVTKRGQDVALRCDPISGHVSLYWYRQALGQGPEFLTYFNYEAQQDKSGLPNDRFSAERPEGSISTLTIQRTEQRDSAMYRCASSLAGPTSGSYRDTQYFGPGTRLTVL.

The chain couples TRBV4-3 to TRBJ2-1, with D unclear. The ends were cut back, 4 bases at V and 2 bases at J, with 18 bases in the middle. This CDR3 is 17 amino acids long. Per germline, CDR1 LGHNA and CDR2 YSLEER. Here the CDR3 DNA reads TGCGCCAGCAGCCCTAAGCCACAAGGCGGCACCTACAATGAGCAGTTCTTC. This codes for CASSPKPQGGTYNEQFF.

V gene TRBV7-9 combines with J gene TRBJ2-5; perhaps TRBD2 as D (5 bases). CDR1 is SEHNR, CDR2 FQNEAQ, per germline (reference sequence). This CDR3 region has 13 residues. Trimming left V 6 bases short and J 4 bases short, with 12 bases between. In DNA form, the CDR3 reads TGTGCCAGCAGTCCCCCCGCGGGAGAGACCCAGTACTTC. It encodes CASSPPAGETQYF. Filled out from reference TRBV7-9 and TRBJ2-5, the complete variable domain reads DTGVSQNPRHKITKRGQNVTFRCDPISEHNRLYWYRQTLGQGPEFLTYFQNEAQLEKSRLLSDRFSAERPKGSFSTLEIQRTEQGDSAMYLCASSPPAGETQYFGPGTRLLVL.

Here the CDR3 DNA reads TGTGCCAGCAGTTCTGGGCTGGGGCCGACCGAAGCTTTCTTT. This translates into CASSSGLGPTEAFF. The chain couples TRBV2 to TRBJ1-1, with a weak D call TRBD1 (5 bases). Deletions cut 5 bases from V and 8 bases from J, with 18 bases between. Germline V CDR1 and CDR2: SNHLY, FYNNEI. The CDR3 is made up of 14 amino acids.

With respect to this clone: This CDR3 is also generated by other DNA sequences in the sample. The V gene is TRBV7-9, the J gene TRBJ1-5; no firm D call. CDR1 is SEHNR, CDR2 FQNEAQ, per germline (reference sequence). Trimming shortened V by 1 base and J by 5 bases, and 3 bases separated the two germline ends. The CDR3 runs to 12 residues. In DNA form, the CDR3 reads TGTGCCAGCAGCTTAGGCGATCAGCCCCAGCATTTT. Its translation: CASSLGDQPQHF.

The V gene is TRBV3-1 (or the pseudogene TRBV3-2), the J gene TRBJ2-3, with TRBD2 matching 10 bases. This CDR3 has 15 residues. CDR1 and CDR2 (germline): LGHDT, YNNKEL (reference sequence). V lost 8 bases and J lost 3; bases outside the gene matches: 8. CDR3 DNA sequence: TGTGCCAGCGCCAGGCGAGCGGGGGGGACAGATACGCAGTATTTT. Translation gives CASARRAGGTDTQYF.

The V call is TRBV7-9, the J call TRBJ2-1; D is perhaps TRBD1 (6 bases). Germline CDR1 SEHNR, CDR2 FQNEAQ (reference sequence). This CDR3 has 14 residues. V lost 5 bases, J lost 3 bases, and 11 bases lay in between. CDR3 in amino acids: CASSRKGGYNEQFF. The CDR3 DNA follows: TGTGCCAGCAGCAGGAAAGGGGGCTACAATGAGCAGTTCTTC.

As for this clone: The junction differs from germline at one of its ends, possibly a read error. The chain combines TRBV4-2 with TRBJ1-1; 8 bases fit TRBD1. From germline, CDR1 is LGHNA and CDR2 YNFKEQ. This CDR3 is built from 12 residues. The CDR3 loop is CASSKEQGGAFF. CDR3 nucleotides: TGTGCCAGCAGCAAAGAACAGGGGGGAGCTTTCTTT.

V gene TRBV5-5 combines with J gene TRBJ2-5; TRBD1 is a possible D gene (5 bases). CDR1 is SGHKS and CDR2 is YYEKEE in the germline V gene (reference sequence). This CDR3 has 17 residues. Trimming shortened V by 0 bases and J by 1 base, and 16 bases separated the two germline ends. This chain's CDR3 is CASSLGLTVYTQETQYF. Written as DNA, the CDR3 is TGTGCCAGCAGCTTGGGGTTGACAGTCTATACCCAAGAGACCCAGTACTTC.

The chain is built from TRBV11-2 and TRBJ1-6; D is perhaps TRBD1 (5 bases). The CDR3 spans 16 residues. The V gene's germline CDR1 is SGHAT and CDR2 FQNNGV. Trimming took 2 bases from V and 3 from J, leaving 11 bases between them. CDR3 nucleotides: TGTGCCAGCAGCTTAAGCGCAGGGTTCTATAATTCACCCCTCCACTTT. Residues: CASSLSAGFYNSPLHF.

CDR3 bases: TGTGCCAGCAGCCTGACAGGGCCCTCCTACGAGCAGTACTTC. Its translation is CASSLTGPSYEQYF. J is TRBJ2-7 and V is TRBV7-9; 7 nucleotides match TRBD1. There are 14 residues in the CDR3. Germline V gene lookup returns CDR1 SEHNR and CDR2 FQNEAQ (reference sequence). After removal of 5 bases from V and 0 bases from J, the junction contained 4 bases not matched to a gene.

The gene calls are TRBV4-1 and TRBJ2-7; D is possibly TRBD2 (5 bases). Germline CDR1 reads MGHRA; CDR2 reads YSYEKL. V lost 1 base to trimming and J lost 3 bases, with 16 bases between them. This CDR3 contains 16 residues. DNA for the CDR3: TGCGCCAGCAGCCAAGTCTGGGGAGCATTTGACTACGAGCAGTACTTC. It specifies CASSQVWGAFDYEQYF.

This clone was observed a single time. The CDR3 protein is CASRREASNVQPQHF. Here the CDR3 DNA reads TGTGCCAGCAGGAGGGAAGCCAGCAACGTTCAGCCCCAGCATTTT. The chain employs TRBV2 and TRBJ1-5; D is unclear. CDR3 length: 15 residues. Germline CDR1 and CDR2: SNHLY and FYNNEI. Trimming took 6 bases from V and 6 from J, leaving 18 bases between them.

The chain carries TRBV4-3 and TRBJ2-7; D might be TRBD1 (6 bases). Germline assignment: CDR1 LGHNA and CDR2 YSLEER. The CDR3 is made up of 15 amino acids. V lost 0 bases and J 3 bases, leaving 12 bases between the germline ends. CDR3 loop: CASSQDVGDNYEQYF. The CDR3, as DNA: TGCGCCAGCAGCCAAGATGTCGGGGACAACTACGAGCAGTACTTC.

The V and J genes are TRBV4-3 and TRBJ1-1; 7 bases fit TRBD1. Germline loops: CDR1 LGHNA, CDR2 YSLEER. This CDR3 comprises 15 residues. V shed 1 base, J shed 0 bases, and the junction held 2 bases outside the gene matches. The CDR3 DNA reads TGCGCCAGCAGCCAAGGGACAGGAATGAACACTGAAGCTTTCTTT. Encoded protein: CASSQGTGMNTEAFF.

This sequence joins TRBV5-8 and TRBJ1-1; 7 bases are a match to TRBD1. This CDR3 has 14 residues. The germline gives CDR1 SGHTS, CDR2 YDEGEE. V was clipped by 4 bases and J by 1 base; unmatched bases: 4. The DNA of the CDR3 is TGTGCCAGCAGCAACAGACAGGGGAACACTGAAGCTTTCTTT. Translating it yields CASSNRQGNTEAFF. The full variable domain, its missing parts supplied by reference TRBV5-8 and TRBJ1-1, is EAGVTQSPTHLIKTRGQQATLRCSPISGHTSVYWYQQALGLGLQFLLWYDEGEERNRGNFPPRFSGRQFPNYSSELNVNALELEDSALYLCASSNRQGNTEAFFGQGTRLTVV.

The chain joins TRBV14 to TRBJ1-2; weak D call: TRBD1 (6 bases). The CDR3 extends over 15 amino acids. Trimming pared 1 base from V and 8 bases from J, leaving 17 bases between. CDR1 and CDR2 from the germline V gene are SGHDN and FVKESK. CDR3 DNA: TGTGCCAGCAGCCAAGTGCGTACAGGGATTGGAGGCTACACCTTC. Encoded protein: CASSQVRTGIGGYTF. The entire variable domain, with the rest obtained from reference TRBV14 and TRBJ1-2, is as follows: EAGVTQFPSHSVIEKGQTVTLRCDPISGHDNLYWYRRVMGKEIKFLLHFVKESKQDESGMPNNRFLAERTGGTYSTLKVQPAELEDSGVYFCASSQVRTGIGGYTFGSGTRLTVV.

This chain joins TRBV11-2 and TRBJ2-4; no clear D. The CDR3 contains 12 residues. Trimming took 4 bases from V and 5 from J, leaving 6 bases between them. CDR1 and CDR2 from the germline V gene are SGHAT and FQNNGV. The CDR3 coding sequence is TGTGCCAGCAGCTATGAGGAAAACATTCAGTACTTC. It encodes CASSYEENIQYF.

This clone was counted a few times. The chain carries TRBV27 and TRBJ2-7; TRBD1 might be the D (6 bases). Germline CDR1 MNHEY, CDR2 SMNVEV (reference sequence). This CDR3 spans 14 amino acids. V was cut by 8 bases and J by 4 bases, with 18 bases left in between. The CDR3 coding sequence is TGTGCCAGCCGTCCCGGGACACTCGCTTACGAGCAGTACTTC. Protein: CASRPGTLAYEQYF.

This chain links TRBV19 with TRBJ1-5; D gene uncertain. With 6 bases removed from V and 0 bases from J, the gap between germline ends came to 12 bases. The germline V gene encodes CDR1 LNHDA and CDR2 SQIVND (reference sequence). The CDR3 runs to 15 residues. The CDR3 DNA is TGTGCCAGTAGGATACATACTCGTAGCAATCAGCCCCAGCATTTT. Its translation is CASRIHTRSNQPQHF. The entire variable domain, with the rest obtained from reference TRBV19 and TRBJ1-5, is as follows: DGGITQSPKYLFRKEGQNVTLSCEQNLNHDAMYWYRQDPGQGLRLIYYSQIVNDFQKGDIAEGYSVSREKKESFPLTVTSAQKNPTAFYLCASRIHTRSNQPQHFGDGTRLSIL.

The V call is TRBV2, the J call TRBJ2-2; TRBD1 might be the D (6 bases). The CDR3 spans 12 residues. Trimming took off 11 bases at V and 7 bases at J, with 14 bases between the two ends. The germline V gene has CDR1 SNHLY and CDR2 FYNNEI. The CDR3 region is CAGGYRVGELFF. The CDR3 nucleotides are TGTGCCGGAGGTTACAGGGTCGGGGAGCTGTTTTTT.

The chain uses TRBV10-2 and TRBJ1-1; TRBD1 is a possible D gene (6 bases). CDR3 length: 15 residues. Trimming removed 0 bases at V and 1 base at J, with 9 bases between. Germline V gives CDR1 WSHSY, CDR2 SAAADI. For the CDR3, the DNA is TGCGCCAGCAGTGAGTCGTCGACAGGGAACACTGAAGCTTTCTTT. Protein: CASSESSTGNTEAFF.

The chain recombines TRBV19 with TRBJ2-1; 7 positions agree with TRBD2. The germline V gene encodes CDR1 LNHDA and CDR2 SQIVND (reference sequence). This CDR3 contains 14 residues. J lost 7 bases, V lost 7 bases, and 10 bases had no gene match. The CDR3 region has the DNA TGTGCCAGTACTCCCCCGGGACTAAAAAATGAGCAGTTCTTC. It translates to CASTPPGLKNEQFF.

The rearrangement joins TRBV20-1 to TRBJ2-7, with D perhaps matching TRBD1 (5 bases). Germline CDR1 DFQATT, CDR2 SNEGSKA (reference sequence). This CDR3 comprises 11 residues. Trimming took 5 bases from V and 6 from J, leaving 11 bases between them. CDR3 sequence: CSAETVLEQYF. CDR3 DNA: TGCAGTGCTGAGACAGTTCTCGAGCAGTACTTC.

The chain combines TRBV6-4 with TRBJ1-1; D may be TRBD1 (5 bases). Trimming stripped 6 bases from V and 1 base from J, with 9 bases between. This CDR3 contains 13 residues. Germline CDR1 and CDR2: MRHNA and SNTAGT. CDR3 residues: CASSSQENTEAFF. CDR3 DNA: TGTGCCAGCAGCTCACAGGAGAACACTGAAGCTTTCTTT.

This chain joins TRBV19 and TRBJ1-6; 8 bases agree with TRBD1. Germline CDR1 LNHDA, CDR2 SQIVND (reference sequence). The CDR3 contains 16 residues. With 3 bases clipped from V and 10 bases from J, the junction kept 11 bases outside the gene matches. CDR3 loop: CASSMDRTGIVSPLHF. The CDR3 bases are TGTGCCAGTAGTATGGATCGGACAGGGATAGTCTCACCCCTCCACTTT.

The J gene is TRBJ2-3, the V gene TRBV24-1; possibly TRBD1 for D (6 bases). CDR1 and CDR2 (germline): KGHDR, SFDVKD. V was clipped by 5 bases and J by 4 bases, with 21 bases between them. There are 17 residues in the CDR3. The CDR3 region is CATSGPRTGGHPDTQYF. The CDR3 DNA reads as TGTGCCACCAGTGGCCCCAGGACTGGGGGCCACCCAGATACGCAGTATTTT.